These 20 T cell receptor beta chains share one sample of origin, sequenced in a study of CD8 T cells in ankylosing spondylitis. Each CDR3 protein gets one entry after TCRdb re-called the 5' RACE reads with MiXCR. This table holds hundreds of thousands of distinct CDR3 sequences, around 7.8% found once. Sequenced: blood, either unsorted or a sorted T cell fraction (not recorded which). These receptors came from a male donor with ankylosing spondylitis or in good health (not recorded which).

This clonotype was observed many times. The CDR3 DNA follows: TGTGCCAGCAGCTTGGGGACGGCCCGGGAAGGGGAAAAACTGTTTTTT. As protein: CASSLGTAREGEKLFF. V gene TRBV5-4 combines with J gene TRBJ1-4; D ambiguous. The CDR3 spans 16 residues. The V gene lost 0 bases and the J gene lost 8 bases, with 17 bases spanning the gap. Germline V gives CDR1 SGHNT, CDR2 YYREEE (reference sequence).

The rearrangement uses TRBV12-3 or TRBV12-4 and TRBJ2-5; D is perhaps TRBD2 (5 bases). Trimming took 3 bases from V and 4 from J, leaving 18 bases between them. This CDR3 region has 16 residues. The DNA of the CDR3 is TGTGCCAGCAGTTTTCCCGCGGAGGAGGAAGTAGAGACCCAGTACTTC. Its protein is CASSFPAEEEVETQYF.

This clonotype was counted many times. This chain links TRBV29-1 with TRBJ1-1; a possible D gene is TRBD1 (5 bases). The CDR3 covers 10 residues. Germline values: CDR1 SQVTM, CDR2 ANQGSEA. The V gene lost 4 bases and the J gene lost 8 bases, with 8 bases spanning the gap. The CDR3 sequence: CSVGDFEAFF. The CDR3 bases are TGCAGCGTTGGGGACTTCGAAGCTTTCTTT. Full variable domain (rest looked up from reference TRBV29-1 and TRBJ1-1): SAVISQKPSRDICQRGTSLTIQCQVDSQVTMMFWYRQQPGQSLTLIATANQGSEATYESGFVIDKFPISRPNLTFSTLTVSNMSPEDSSIYLCSVGDFEAFFGQGTRLTVV.

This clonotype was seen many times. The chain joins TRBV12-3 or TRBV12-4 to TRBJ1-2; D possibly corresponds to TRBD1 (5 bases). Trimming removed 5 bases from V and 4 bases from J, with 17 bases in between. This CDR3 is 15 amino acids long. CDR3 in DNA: TGTGCCAGCAGTGGTTATCGAGGGGCCGCCTATGGCTACACCTTC. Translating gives CASSGYRGAAYGYTF.

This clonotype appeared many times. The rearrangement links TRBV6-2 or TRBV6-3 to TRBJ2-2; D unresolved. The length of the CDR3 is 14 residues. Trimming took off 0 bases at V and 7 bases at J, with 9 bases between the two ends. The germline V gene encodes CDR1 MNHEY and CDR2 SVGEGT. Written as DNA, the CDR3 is TGTGCCAGCAGTTACTCGAGCCGGAACGGGGAGCTGTTTTTT. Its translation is CASSYSSRNGELFF.

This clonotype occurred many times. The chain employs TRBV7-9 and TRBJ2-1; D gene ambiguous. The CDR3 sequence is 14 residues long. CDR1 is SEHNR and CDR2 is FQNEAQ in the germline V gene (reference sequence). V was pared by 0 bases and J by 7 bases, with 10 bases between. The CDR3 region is CASSLAGERNEQFF. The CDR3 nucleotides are TGTGCCAGCAGCTTAGCTGGCGAAAGAAATGAGCAGTTCTTC.

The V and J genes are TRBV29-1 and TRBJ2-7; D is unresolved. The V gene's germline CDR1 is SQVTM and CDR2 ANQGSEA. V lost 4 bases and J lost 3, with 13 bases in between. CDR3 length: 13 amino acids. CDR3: CSVVGVRGYEQYF. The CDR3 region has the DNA TGCAGCGTTGTTGGTGTTCGAGGCTACGAGCAGTACTTC.

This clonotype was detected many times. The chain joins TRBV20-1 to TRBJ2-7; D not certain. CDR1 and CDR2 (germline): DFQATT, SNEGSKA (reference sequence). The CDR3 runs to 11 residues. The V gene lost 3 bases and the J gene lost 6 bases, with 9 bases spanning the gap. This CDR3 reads CSARESFEQYF. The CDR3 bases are TGCAGTGCTAGGGAGTCTTTCGAGCAGTACTTC.

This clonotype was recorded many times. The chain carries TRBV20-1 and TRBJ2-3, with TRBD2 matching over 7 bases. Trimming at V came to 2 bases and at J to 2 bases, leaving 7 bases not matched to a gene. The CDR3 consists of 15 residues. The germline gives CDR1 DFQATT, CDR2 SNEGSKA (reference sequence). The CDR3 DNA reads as TGCAGTGCTAGAACGGTCCGGGGGGTCACAGATACGCAGTATTTT. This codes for CSARTVRGVTDTQYF.

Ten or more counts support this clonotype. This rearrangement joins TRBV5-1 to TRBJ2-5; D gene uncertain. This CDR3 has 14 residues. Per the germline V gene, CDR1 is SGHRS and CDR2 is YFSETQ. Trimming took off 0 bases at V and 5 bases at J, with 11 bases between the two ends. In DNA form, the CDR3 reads TGCGCCAGCAGCTTGGATCGGGTCCAGGAGACCCAGTACTTC. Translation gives CASSLDRVQETQYF.

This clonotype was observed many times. CDR3 protein: CASRSGEGALHNEQFF. DNA for the CDR3: TGTGCCAGCAGGTCTGGGGAAGGGGCTCTCCACAATGAGCAGTTCTTC. The chain couples TRBV6-1 to TRBJ2-1; possibly TRBD1 for D (5 bases). The CDR3 loop spans 16 amino acids. Trimming left V 6 bases short and J 5 bases short, with 20 bases between. Germline V lookup: CDR1 MNHNS, CDR2 SASEGT.

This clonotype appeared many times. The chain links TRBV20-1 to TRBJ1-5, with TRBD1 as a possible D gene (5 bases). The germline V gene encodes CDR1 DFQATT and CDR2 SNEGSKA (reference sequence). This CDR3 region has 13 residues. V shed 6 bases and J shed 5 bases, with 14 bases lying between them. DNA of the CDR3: TGCAGTGCCGAGGGACCGGACCATCAGCCCCAGCATTTT. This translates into CSAEGPDHQPQHF.

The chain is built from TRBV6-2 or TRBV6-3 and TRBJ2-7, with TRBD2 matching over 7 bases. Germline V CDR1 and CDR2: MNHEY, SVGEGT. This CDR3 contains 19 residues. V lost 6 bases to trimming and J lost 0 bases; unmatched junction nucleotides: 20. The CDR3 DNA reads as TGTGCCAGCAGCCACGGGACTCCTCTACTAGCGTTCAGCTCCTACGAGCAGTACTTC. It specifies CASSHGTPLLAFSSYEQYF.

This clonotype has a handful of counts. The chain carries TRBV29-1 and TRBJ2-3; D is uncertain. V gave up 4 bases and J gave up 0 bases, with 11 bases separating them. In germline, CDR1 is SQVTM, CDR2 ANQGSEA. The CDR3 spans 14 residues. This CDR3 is CSVVDKASTDTQYF. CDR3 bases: TGCAGCGTTGTAGACAAAGCTAGCACAGATACGCAGTATTTT.

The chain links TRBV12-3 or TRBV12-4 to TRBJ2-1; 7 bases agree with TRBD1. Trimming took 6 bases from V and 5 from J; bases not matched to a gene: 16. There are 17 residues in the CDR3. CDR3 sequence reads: CASSQATSGTVNNEQFF. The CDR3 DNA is TGTGCCAGCAGCCAAGCCACCTCCGGGACAGTTAACAATGAGCAGTTCTTC.

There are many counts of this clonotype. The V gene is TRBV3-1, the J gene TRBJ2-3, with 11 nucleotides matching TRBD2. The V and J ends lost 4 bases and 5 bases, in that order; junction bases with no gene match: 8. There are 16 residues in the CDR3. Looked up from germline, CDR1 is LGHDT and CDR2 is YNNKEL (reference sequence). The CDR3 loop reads CASSPTTGTSGDTQYF. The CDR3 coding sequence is TGTGCCAGCAGCCCCACCACCGGGACTAGCGGAGATACGCAGTATTTT.

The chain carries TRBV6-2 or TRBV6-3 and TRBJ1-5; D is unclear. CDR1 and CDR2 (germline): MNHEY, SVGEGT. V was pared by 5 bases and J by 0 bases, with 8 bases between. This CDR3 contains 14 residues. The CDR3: CASSPPGSNQPQHF. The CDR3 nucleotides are TGTGCCAGCAGTCCCCCCGGTAGCAATCAGCCCCAGCATTTT.

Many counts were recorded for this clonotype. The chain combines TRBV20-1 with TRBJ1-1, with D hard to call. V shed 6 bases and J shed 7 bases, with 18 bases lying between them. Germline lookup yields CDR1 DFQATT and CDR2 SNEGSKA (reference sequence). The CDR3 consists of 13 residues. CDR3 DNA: TGCAGTGCACAAGATGGAAATGCCCTTGAAGCTTTCTTT. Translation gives CSAQDGNALEAFF.

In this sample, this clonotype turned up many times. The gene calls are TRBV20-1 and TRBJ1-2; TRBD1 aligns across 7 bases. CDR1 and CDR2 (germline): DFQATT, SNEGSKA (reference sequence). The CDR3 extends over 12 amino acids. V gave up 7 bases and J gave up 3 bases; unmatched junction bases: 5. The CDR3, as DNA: TGCAGTGTCAGGCAGGGGGACTATGGCTACACCTTC. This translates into CSVRQGDYGYTF.

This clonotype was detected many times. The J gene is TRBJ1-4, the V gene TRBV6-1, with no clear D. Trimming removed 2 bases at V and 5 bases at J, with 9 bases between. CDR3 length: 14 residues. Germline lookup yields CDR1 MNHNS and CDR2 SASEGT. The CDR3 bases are TGTGCCAGCAGTGAAAACTCCGAGAATGAAAAACTGTTTTTT. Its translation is CASSENSENEKLFF.